Sequencing of this TCR beta chain was carried out in a study of T cells in Graves' hyperthyroidism and ophthalmopathy. Study-wide context: Peripheral blood specimens were obtained at initial diagnosis, prior to any treatment.

Many counts were recorded for this clonotype. One end of the junction fails to match germline, which may point to a read error. Template material for amplifying TCR beta CDR3 regions consisted of RNA transcripts. The TCR CDR3 first-round RT-PCR relied on the HTBI primer set. TCRdb redid the calling of the multiplex PCR reads with MiXCR, one entry per CDR3 protein. The sample records under 350,000 distinct CDR3 sequences, roughly 13% being singletons. Germline V lookup: CDR1 SGHTA, CDR2 FQGNSA. The CDR3 length is 12 residues. On the basis of clinical symptoms, serum thyroxine and TRAb, thyroid ultrasound and orbital computed tomography, diagnoses were made.

The sequenced sample was blood. The chain combines TRBV7-2 with TRBJ2-2; the D is unclear. The source of this sequence is a woman between 40 and 50 years old with Graves' hyperthyroidism. CDR3 region: CASSLNIGELFF. In nucleotides, the CDR3 is TGTGCCAGCAGCTTGAACATCGGGGAGCTGTTTTTT.